Sequencing of this T cell receptor (beta chain) was carried out in a study of identical twins. There are many counts of this clonotype. Trimming removed 0 bases from V and 6 bases from J; junction bases left unmatched: 11. Per germline, CDR1 LGHNA and CDR2 YSLEER. The CDR3 spans 18 residues. cDNA carried unique molecular identifiers, and a universal primer site was added by template switching. TCRdb reprocessed the 5' RACE reads with MiXCR, giving one entry per CDR3 protein. The data show some 590,000 distinct CDR3 sequences, with around a tenth seen just once and under 3.5% held by the top ten. Each donor (without exception) was a healthy Caucasian. The sample was also reused in another study, on yellow fever vaccine responses in identical twins.

The specimen sequenced was PBMCs. This receptor was obtained from a young woman in good health. The genes are TRBV4-3 and TRBJ2-3, with 11 bases aligning to TRBD2. The CDR3 nucleotides are TGCGCCAGCAGCCAAGAGCCTTTAGCGGGAGGGTCTAAGGATACGCAGTATTTT. Amino acid sequence: CASSQEPLAGGSKDTQYF.